One sample yielded the 20 T cell receptor beta chains listed below, sequenced in a study of T-cell memory formation after mild COVID-19. TCRdb re-called the 5' RACE reads with MiXCR, one entry per CDR3 protein. Found here are some 130,000 distinct CDR3 sequences, about 23% of them singletons; the top ten hold about 24%. Sequenced material: PBMCs or a T cell subset sorted from them (not recorded which). These receptors came from an adult woman who had mild COVID-19 (a few samples of this study predate the infection). Cell type and time point are not known.

This clonotype came up a few times. The V and J genes are TRBV19 and TRBJ1-5, with D tentatively TRBD1 (5 bases). Germline values: CDR1 LNHDA, CDR2 SQIVND (reference sequence). This CDR3 is built from 14 residues. Trimming pared 6 bases from V and 4 bases from J, leaving 13 bases between. The CDR3 DNA reads TGTGCCAGTAGCCCAGGGTATGGGAATCAGCCCCAGCATTTT. Its protein is CASSPGYGNQPQHF.

This chain connects TRBV6-2 or TRBV6-3 to TRBJ2-2, with 14 nucleotides matching TRBD2. With 6 bases clipped from V and 4 bases from J, the junction kept 13 bases outside the gene matches. The CDR3 is 19 residues long. Germline V gene data show CDR1 as MNHEY and CDR2 as SVGEGT. The DNA of the CDR3 is TGTGCCAGCAGCCCTTCCCGACTAGCGGGAGGGCCGGTCACCGGGGAGCTGTTTTTT. Translated: CASSPSRLAGGPVTGELFF.

The DNA of the CDR3 is TGTGCCAGCTCCAACGGTCATACGCAGTATTTT. This translates into CASSNGHTQYF. The J gene is TRBJ2-3, the V gene TRBV27; D unresolved. V gave up 8 bases and J gave up 7 bases, with 10 bases separating them. Germline V gene lookup returns CDR1 MNHEY and CDR2 SMNVEV (reference sequence). This CDR3 region has 11 residues.

This clonotype has ten or more counts. The chain recombines TRBV4-1 with TRBJ2-7; possibly TRBD1 for D (6 bases). The CDR3 totals 16 residues. Germline CDR1 MGHRA, CDR2 YSYEKL. The ends were cut back, 0 bases at V and 0 bases at J, with 12 bases in the middle. The CDR3 nucleotides are TGCGCCAGCAGCCAAGACGACAGGAGTGCCTCCTACGAGCAGTACTTC. Translating it yields CASSQDDRSASYEQYF.

This chain links TRBV27 with TRBJ1-1; 8 bases are a match to TRBD1. This CDR3 has 16 amino acids. V gave up 5 bases and J gave up 1 base; unmatched junction bases: 9. From germline, CDR1 is MNHEY and CDR2 SMNVEV (reference sequence). As DNA, the CDR3 is TGTGCCAGCAGTCACGGGACAGGCATTTCGAACACTGAAGCTTTCTTT. Translating gives CASSHGTGISNTEAFF.

This clonotype has only a few counts. The V and J genes are TRBV9 and TRBJ2-3; D could derive from TRBD1 or TRBD2 (6 bases each). Trimming cost V 4 bases and J 3 bases, with 21 bases left between them. Germline V gene sequence: CDR1 SGDLS, CDR2 YYNGEE. This CDR3 has 17 residues. The CDR3 DNA reads as TGTGCCAGCAGCTCGGAGGGGGAGCTAGCGCCAACAGATACGCAGTATTTT. This sequence encodes CASSSEGELAPTDTQYF.

The chain is built from TRBV7-8 and TRBJ2-3, with 8 bases fitting TRBD1. With 1 base clipped from V and 6 bases from J, the junction kept 9 bases outside the gene matches. The CDR3 runs 16 residues. Per the germline V gene, CDR1 is SGHVS and CDR2 is FQNEAQ. The CDR3 spells CASSLVVVRTGDTQYF. The CDR3 DNA sequence: TGTGCCAGCAGCTTAGTTGTTGTGAGGACAGGGGATACGCAGTATTTT.

CDR3 protein: CASSLNDYNEQFF. CDR3 DNA: TGTGCCAGCAGCTTAAACGACTACAATGAGCAGTTCTTC. The rearrangement joins TRBV7-9 to TRBJ2-1; D is ambiguous. The CDR3 has 13 amino acids. Trimming left V 2 bases short and J 3 bases short, with 5 bases between. Germline CDR1 and CDR2: SEHNR and FQNEAQ (reference sequence).

The chain links TRBV12-3 or TRBV12-4 to TRBJ2-3; D remains ambiguous. Trimming took off 3 bases at V and 0 bases at J, with 10 bases between the two ends. The CDR3 is 15 amino acids. As DNA, the CDR3 is TGTGCCAGCAGTTTTTGGCGAACTAGCACAGATACGCAGTATTTT. Its protein product is CASSFWRTSTDTQYF.

The genes are TRBV20-1 and TRBJ1-1, with TRBD1 as a possible D gene (6 bases). Germline assignment: CDR1 DFQATT and CDR2 SNEGSKA (reference sequence). This CDR3 has 13 residues. Deletions cut 1 base from V and 3 bases from J, with 9 bases between. This chain's CDR3 is CSARAGADTEAFF. The DNA of the CDR3 is TGCAGTGCTAGAGCAGGGGCTGACACTGAAGCTTTCTTT.

Only a few counts were recorded for this clonotype. The chain couples TRBV3-1 to TRBJ2-5, with 7 bases that match TRBD2. The CDR3 has 14 amino acids. The trim removed 1 base at V and 6 bases at J, leaving 5 bases unmatched. Germline values: CDR1 LGHDT, CDR2 YNNKEL (reference sequence). The CDR3 loop is CASSQAGGGKTQYF. CDR3 nucleotide sequence: TGTGCCAGCAGCCAAGCTGGCGGGGGTAAGACCCAGTACTTC.

The rearrangement joins TRBV15 to TRBJ2-1; 13 bases are a match to TRBD2. Germline V gives CDR1 LNHNV, CDR2 YYDKDF (reference sequence). With 4 bases clipped from V and 8 bases from J, the junction kept 2 bases outside the gene matches. This CDR3 is 14 amino acids long. This CDR3 is CATSTGLAGDEQFF. The DNA for the CDR3 is TGTGCCACCAGCACAGGACTAGCGGGGGATGAGCAGTTCTTC.

The chain has TRBV7-2 and TRBJ1-1, with D perhaps TRBD1 (6 bases). Trimming cost V 6 bases and J 1 base, with 15 bases left between them. CDR3 length equals 15 residues. Germline V gives CDR1 SGHTA, CDR2 FQGNSA. Here the CDR3 reads CASSNEGGRNTEAFF. In DNA, the CDR3 is TGTGCCAGCAGTAACGAGGGGGGACGGAACACTGAAGCTTTCTTT.

This clonotype was counted only a few times. V and J are TRBV24-1 and TRBJ2-3, with 8 positions matching TRBD2. Germline values: CDR1 KGHDR, CDR2 SFDVKD. The ends lost 1 base at V and 4 bases at J; junction bases unmatched: 3. There are 15 residues in the CDR3. The CDR3 region is CATSDFEREPDTQYF. The CDR3, as DNA: TGTGCCACCAGTGATTTTGAGCGGGAGCCAGATACGCAGTATTTT.

This chain links TRBV9 with TRBJ1-6; D call uncertain. The ends were cut back, 4 bases at V and 10 bases at J, with 21 bases in the middle. This CDR3 region has 16 residues. Germline CDR1 reads SGDLS; CDR2 reads YYNGEE. CDR3 nucleotide sequence: TGTGCCAGCAGCCCCCGTATCGAGGGTCCCAAGTCACCCCTCCACTTT. This encodes CASSPRIEGPKSPLHF. Supplemented by reference TRBV9 and TRBJ1-6, the full variable domain reads DSGVTQTPKHLITATGQRVTLRCSPRSGDLSVYWYQQSLDQGLQFLIQYYNGEERAKGNILERFSAQQFPDLHSELNLSSLELGDSALYFCASSPRIEGPKSPLHFGNGTRLTVT.

The chain uses TRBV27 and TRBJ2-1, with D possibly matching TRBD2 (5 bases). This CDR3 contains 13 residues. Between the trimmed V and J ends, which lost 6 bases and 8 bases, there was a span of 14 bases. Germline CDR1 reads MNHEY; CDR2 reads SMNVEV (reference sequence). CDR3 nucleotide sequence: TGTGCCAGCAGCTTAAGCGGTGAGGATGAGCAGTTCTTC. As protein: CASSLSGEDEQFF.

This clonotype has just a few counts. The chain is built from TRBV21-1 and TRBJ2-3; TRBD1 was called by the table and not checked on the DNA. TRBV21-1 is a pseudogene locus. This CDR3 has 16 residues. CDR3 loop: CASTRSGGAGTDTQYF. DNA of the CDR3: TGTGCCAGCACCAGAAGTGGGGGCGCCGGCACAGATACGCAGTATTTT.

This chain links TRBV7-6 with TRBJ2-1, with no clear D. Germline assignment: CDR1 SGHVS and CDR2 FNYEAQ. The CDR3 extends over 12 amino acids. Trimming stripped 5 bases from V and 5 bases from J, with 7 bases between. The CDR3: CASSQHHNEQFF. The CDR3 coding sequence is TGTGCCAGCAGCCAGCACCACAATGAGCAGTTCTTC. The full variable domain, in which reference TRBV7-6 and TRBJ2-1 provide the parts outside the CDR3, is GAGVSQSPRYKVTKRGQDVALRCDPISGHVSLYWYRQALGQGPEFLTYFNYEAQQDKSGLPNDRFSAERPEGSISTLTIQRTEQRDSAMYRCASSQHHNEQFFGPGTRLTVL.

In its sample, this clonotype was seen a few times. This sequence joins TRBV5-6 and TRBJ2-1; D uncertain. CDR3 length: 11 residues. V was pared by 0 bases and J by 6 bases, with 1 base between. Germline CDR1 and CDR2: SGHDT and YYEEEE. CDR3 sequence reads: CASSLANEQFF. In nucleotides, the CDR3 is TGTGCCAGCAGCTTGGCCAATGAGCAGTTCTTC.

This chain links TRBV11-2 with TRBJ1-4; 7 bases are shared with TRBD1. The CDR3 has 15 amino acids. The germline V gene has CDR1 SGHAT and CDR2 FQNNGV. V shed 4 bases and J 9 bases; nucleotides not matched to a gene: 11. The CDR3 region is CASSSNRGQEKKLFF. The CDR3 nucleotides are TGTGCCAGCAGCTCAAACAGGGGCCAAGAGAAAAAACTGTTTTTT.